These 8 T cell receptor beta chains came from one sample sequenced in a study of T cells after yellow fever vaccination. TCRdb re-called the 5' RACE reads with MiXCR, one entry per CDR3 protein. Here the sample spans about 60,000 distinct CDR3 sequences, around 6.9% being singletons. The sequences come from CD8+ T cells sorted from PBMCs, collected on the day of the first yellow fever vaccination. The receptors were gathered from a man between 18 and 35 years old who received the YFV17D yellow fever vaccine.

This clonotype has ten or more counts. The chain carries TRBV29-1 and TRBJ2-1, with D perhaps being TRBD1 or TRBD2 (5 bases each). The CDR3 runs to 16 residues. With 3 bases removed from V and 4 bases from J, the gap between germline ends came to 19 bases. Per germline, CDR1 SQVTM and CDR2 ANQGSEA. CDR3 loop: CSVEVGRDGFYNEQFF. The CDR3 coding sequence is TGCAGCGTTGAGGTGGGCAGGGACGGTTTTTACAATGAGCAGTTCTTC.

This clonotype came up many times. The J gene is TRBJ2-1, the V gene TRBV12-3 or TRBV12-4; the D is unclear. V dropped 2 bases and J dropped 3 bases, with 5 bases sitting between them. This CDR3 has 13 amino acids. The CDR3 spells CASSLWLYNEQFF. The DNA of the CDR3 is TGTGCCAGCAGTTTATGGCTCTACAATGAGCAGTTCTTC.

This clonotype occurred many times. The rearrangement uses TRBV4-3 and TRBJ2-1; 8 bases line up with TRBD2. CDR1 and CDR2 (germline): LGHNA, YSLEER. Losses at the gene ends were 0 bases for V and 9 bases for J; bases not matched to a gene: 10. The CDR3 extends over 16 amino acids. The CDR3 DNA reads TGCGCCAGCAGCCAAGACTCCGCGGGGGGCCTCGGTGAGCAGTTCTTC. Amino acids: CASSQDSAGGLGEQFF.

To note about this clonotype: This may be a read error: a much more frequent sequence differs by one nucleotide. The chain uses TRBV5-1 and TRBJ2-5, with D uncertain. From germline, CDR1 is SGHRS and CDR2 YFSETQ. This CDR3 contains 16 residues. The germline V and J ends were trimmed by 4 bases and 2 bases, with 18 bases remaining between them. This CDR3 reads CASSNPSPAAQETQYF. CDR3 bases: TGCGCCAGCAGCAACCCTTCACCAGCTGCTCAAGAGACCCAGTACTTC.

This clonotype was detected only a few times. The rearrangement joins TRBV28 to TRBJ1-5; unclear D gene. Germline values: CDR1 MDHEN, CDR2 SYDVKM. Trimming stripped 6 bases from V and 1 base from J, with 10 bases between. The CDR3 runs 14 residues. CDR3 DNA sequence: TGTGCCAGCAGCCCGCCGGTGAGCAATCAGCCCCAGCATTTT. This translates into CASSPPVSNQPQHF. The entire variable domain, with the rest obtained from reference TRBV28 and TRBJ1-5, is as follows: DVKVTQSSRYLVKRTGEKVFLECVQDMDHENMFWYRQDPGLGLRLIYFSYDVKMKEKGDIPEGYSVSREKKERFSLILESASTNQTSMYLCASSPPVSNQPQHFGDGTRLSIL.

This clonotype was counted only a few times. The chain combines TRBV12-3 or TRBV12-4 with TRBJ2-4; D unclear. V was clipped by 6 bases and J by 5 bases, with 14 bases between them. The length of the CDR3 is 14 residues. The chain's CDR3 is CASRNLPRENIQYF. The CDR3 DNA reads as TGTGCCAGCAGAAATTTACCTCGGGAAAACATTCAGTACTTC.

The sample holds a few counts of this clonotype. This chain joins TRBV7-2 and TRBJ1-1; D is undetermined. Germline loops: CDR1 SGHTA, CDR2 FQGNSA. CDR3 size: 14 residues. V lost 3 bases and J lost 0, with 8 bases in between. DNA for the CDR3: TGTGCCAGCAGCTTTCGCACGGTGAACACTGAAGCTTTCTTT. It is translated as CASSFRTVNTEAFF.

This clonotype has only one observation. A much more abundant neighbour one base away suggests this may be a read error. In DNA form, the CDR3 reads TGTGCCAGCAGCTTAGCTAGGGGCAGAGAGCAGTTCTTC. It is translated as CASSLARGREQFF. V gene TRBV7-2 combines with J gene TRBJ2-1; TRBD1 is a possible D gene (5 bases). Germline V gene sequence: CDR1 SGHTA, CDR2 FQGNSA. V was shortened by 0 bases and J by 10 bases, with 10 bases between the two germline ends. The CDR3 sequence is 13 residues long.